What follows are 18 T cell receptor beta chains derived from one specimen sequenced in a study of blood T cell repertoires in COVID-19. The data were produced by immunoSEQ multiplex PCR, yet TCRdb's version contains in-frame clones alone and is incomplete. The sample lists 70,000 to 80,000 clones, 85% to 95% seen once, with 4.8% in the top ten. Sequenced: peripheral blood. The receptors here all came from a woman aged 55-70 years with active COVID-19.

V gene TRBV29-1 combines with J gene TRBJ2-1; 14 positions match TRBD2. This CDR3 is 19 amino acids long. CDR1 and CDR2 from the germline V gene are SQVTM and ANQGSEA. V lost 3 bases and J lost 0; bases outside the gene matches: 10. The CDR3 coding sequence is TGCAGCGTTGATGGTGGACTAGCGGGAGGCCCTAGCTCCTACAATGAGCAGTTCTTC. Protein sequence: CSVDGGLAGGPSSYNEQFF.

J is TRBJ2-5 and V is TRBV10-3, with TRBD1 matching over 10 bases. The CDR3 runs to 18 residues. Per germline, CDR1 ENHRY and CDR2 SYGVKD. V shed 5 bases, J shed 2 bases, and the junction held 14 bases outside the gene matches. CDR3 in amino acids: CAISPGQGRGGEQETQYF. CDR3 coding DNA: TGTGCCATCAGTCCGGGACAGGGGCGTGGGGGAGAACAAGAGACCCAGTACTTC.

As for this clone: One end of the junction varies from germline; a read error may be responsible. This rearrangement joins TRBV28 to TRBJ2-7; possibly TRBD1 for D (6 bases). Germline CDR1 and CDR2: MDHEN and SYDVKM. The CDR3 is 13 amino acids. This CDR3 is CAGSQGSSYEQYF. The CDR3 DNA sequence: TGTGCCGGCAGCCAGGGGAGCTCCTACGAGCAGTACTTC.

The CDR3 sequence: CASSEASGGLGEKLFF. The CDR3 DNA reads as TGTGCCAGCAGTGAAGCGTCGGGGGGCTTAGGCGAAAAACTGTTTTTT. The V and J genes are TRBV2 and TRBJ1-4; D perhaps matches TRBD1 (6 bases). The V gene lost 0 bases and the J gene lost 8 bases, with 16 bases spanning the gap. This CDR3 has 16 residues. Germline lookup yields CDR1 SNHLY and CDR2 FYNNEI.

J is TRBJ1-3 and V is TRBV30; D might be TRBD1 (5 bases). Trimming removed 3 bases at V and 7 bases at J, with 13 bases between. This CDR3 has 13 residues. CDR1 GTSNPN and CDR2 SVGIG come from the germline V gene (reference sequence). The CDR3 DNA is TGTGCCTGGAGGCCAGGTGGGGGGAACACCATATATTTT. It translates to CAWRPGGGNTIYF.

This chain joins TRBV18 and TRBJ2-6, with D unclear. The CDR3 contains 13 residues. Germline lookup yields CDR1 KGHSH and CDR2 LQKENI. V lost 9 bases, J lost 3 bases, and 9 bases lay in between. CDR3 protein: CASLTDGANVLTF. CDR3 coding DNA: TGTGCCAGTCTCACAGATGGGGCCAACGTCCTGACTTTC. Supplemented by reference TRBV18 and TRBJ2-6, the full variable domain reads NAGVMQNPRHLVRRRGQEARLRCSPMKGHSHVYWYRQLPEEGLKFMVYLQKENIIDESGMPKERFSAEFPKEGPSILRIQQVVRGDSAAYFCASLTDGANVLTFGAGSRLTVL.

This chain connects TRBV18 to TRBJ1-3, with 8 bases that match TRBD1. V was pared by 3 bases and J by 8 bases, with 6 bases of the junction left unmatched. Germline CDR1 is KGHSH and CDR2 is LQKENI. There are 14 residues in the CDR3. CDR3 residues: CASSPLTGDHTIYF. The CDR3, as DNA: TGTGCCAGCTCACCGTTGACAGGGGACCACACCATATATTTT.

This clone was counted a single time. The chain links TRBV28 to TRBJ1-1; 10 bases agree with TRBD1. CDR1 is MDHEN and CDR2 is SYDVKM in the germline V gene. V lost 5 bases, J lost 3 bases, and 9 bases stayed unmatched. The CDR3 runs to 16 residues. The CDR3 DNA reads as TGTGCCAGCAGTGGGGGGACAGGGGTGGCGGACACTGAAGCTTTCTTT. It yields the protein CASSGGTGVADTEAFF.

This chain uses TRBV27 with TRBJ2-1; TRBD2 agrees at 8 bases. The germline CDR1 and CDR2 sequences are MNHEY and SMNVEV (reference sequence). This CDR3 has 14 amino acids. V shed 6 bases, J shed 7 bases, and the junction held 8 bases outside the gene matches. The CDR3 sequence is CASRPSGRRNEQFF. CDR3 in DNA: TGTGCCAGCAGACCCAGCGGGAGAAGGAATGAGCAGTTCTTC.

The chain uses TRBV7-9 and TRBJ2-7; 7 bases match TRBD1. V lost 1 base and J lost 1; bases outside the gene matches: 4. CDR3 length: 15 amino acids. Germline V gene data show CDR1 as SEHNR and CDR2 as FQNEAQ (reference sequence). CDR3 protein: CASSLERTGSYEQYF. The CDR3 DNA is TGTGCCAGCAGCTTAGAGAGGACAGGATCCTACGAGCAGTACTTC. Full variable domain (outside the CDR3, taken from reference TRBV7-9 and TRBJ2-7): DTGVSQNPRHKITKRGQNVTFRCDPISEHNRLYWYRQTLGQGPEFLTYFQNEAQLEKSRLLSDRFSAERPKGSFSTLEIQRTEQGDSAMYLCASSLERTGSYEQYFGPGTRLTVT.

The genes are TRBV3-1 (or the pseudogene TRBV3-2) and TRBJ2-3; 8 bases are shared with TRBD2. Germline CDR1 and CDR2: LGHDT and YNNKEL (reference sequence). CDR3 size: 15 residues. The trim removed 1 base at V and 1 base at J, leaving 1 base unmatched. The CDR3 sequence: CASSQASGRTDTQYF. The CDR3, as DNA: TGTGCCAGCAGCCAAGCTAGCGGGCGCACAGATACGCAGTATTTT.

This chain links TRBV19 with TRBJ1-2, with 7 positions matching TRBD1. Looked up from germline, CDR1 is LNHDA and CDR2 is SQIVND (reference sequence). This CDR3 comprises 15 residues. Trimming removed 3 bases from V and 8 bases from J; junction bases left unmatched: 12. The CDR3: CASSIGDRAHGGYTF. The CDR3 coding sequence is TGTGCCAGTAGTATCGGAGACAGGGCCCACGGGGGCTACACCTTC.

This clone occurred once. This chain joins TRBV6-2 or TRBV6-3 and TRBJ2-1; 7 bases align to TRBD1. The ends lost 2 bases at V and 10 bases at J; junction bases unmatched: 8. The CDR3 runs to 14 residues. Germline V CDR1 and CDR2: MNHEY, SVGEGT. CDR3 nucleotides: TGTGCCAGCAGTTACCCCGGGACAGTCAACGAGCAGTTCTTC. The encoded protein is CASSYPGTVNEQFF.

The rearrangement uses TRBV5-1 and TRBJ1-5; D ambiguous. CDR3 size: 13 residues. Trimming shortened V by 2 bases and J by 5 bases, and 8 bases separated the two germline ends. From germline, CDR1 is SGHRS and CDR2 YFSETQ. CDR3 bases: TGCGCCAGCAGCTTATCGCAGGATCAGCCCCAGCATTTT. Translating it yields CASSLSQDQPQHF.

The rearrangement uses TRBV30 and TRBJ2-3, with TRBD2 as a possible D gene (5 bases). Germline-derived CDR1 and CDR2 are GTSNPN and SVGIG (reference sequence). The germline V and J ends were trimmed by 0 bases and 2 bases, with 12 bases remaining between them. The CDR3 is made up of 15 amino acids. CDR3 region: CAWSVHAGLTDTQYF. In DNA, the CDR3 is TGTGCCTGGAGTGTACATGCGGGCCTCACAGATACGCAGTATTTT.

This chain joins TRBV5-4 and TRBJ1-2, with D possibly TRBD1 on 6 matching bases. CDR1 and CDR2 from the germline V gene are SGHNT and YYREEE (reference sequence). The CDR3 is 13 amino acids. With 4 bases removed from V and 5 bases from J, the gap between germline ends came to 12 bases. This chain's CDR3 is CASSPTGKYGYTF. CDR3 in DNA: TGTGCCAGCAGCCCAACAGGGAAATATGGCTACACCTTC.

V and J are TRBV12-3 or TRBV12-4 and TRBJ1-2; D ambiguous. This CDR3 comprises 11 residues. V dropped 7 bases and J dropped 5 bases, with 8 bases sitting between them. CDR3 loop: CASTRGYGYTF. CDR3 DNA: TGTGCCAGCACCCGGGGTTATGGCTACACCTTC.

The chain has TRBV28 and TRBJ2-7; TRBD1 agrees at 7 bases. CDR1 MDHEN and CDR2 SYDVKM come from the germline V gene. Trimming took 4 bases from V and 3 from J; bases not matched to a gene: 9. The CDR3 is 15 amino acids. The CDR3 nucleotides are TGTGCCAGCAGTTCCTCCGGGACAGACTTCTACGAGCAGTACTTC. Its protein is CASSSSGTDFYEQYF.